The sequence of this T cell receptor (beta chain) was determined in a study of cytomegalovirus exposure and HLA in healthy donors. Points from the study as a whole: A later analysis found common viral pathogens apparently linked to several of the most significant clusters. Immune exposure was documented only through CMV serostatus. Roughly uniform sequencing depth across donors was assumed, possibly incorrectly.

The PCR made use of 60 Vbeta and 13 Jbeta primers. Assay: immunoSEQ multiplex PCR; the TCRdb copy retains only in-frame clones and omits some. The ten top clones account for almost 4%, within a sample of roughly 62,000 clones. This CDR3 is built from 14 residues. From germline, CDR1 is MNHNY and CDR2 SVGAGI (reference sequence). V lost 7 bases to trimming and J lost 0 bases, with 12 bases between them. Healthy individuals who donated bone marrow served as the donors. A remark on this clone: Its antigen is undetermined.

This clonotype was sampled from a male donor in good health and CMV-seronegative. The specimen sequenced was PBMCs. The chain couples TRBV6-6 to TRBJ2-5; TRBD1 is a possible D gene (6 bases). CDR3 amino acids: CASIPDRYQETQYF. For the CDR3, the DNA is TGTGCCAGCATCCCGGACAGATACCAAGAGACCCAGTACTTC.